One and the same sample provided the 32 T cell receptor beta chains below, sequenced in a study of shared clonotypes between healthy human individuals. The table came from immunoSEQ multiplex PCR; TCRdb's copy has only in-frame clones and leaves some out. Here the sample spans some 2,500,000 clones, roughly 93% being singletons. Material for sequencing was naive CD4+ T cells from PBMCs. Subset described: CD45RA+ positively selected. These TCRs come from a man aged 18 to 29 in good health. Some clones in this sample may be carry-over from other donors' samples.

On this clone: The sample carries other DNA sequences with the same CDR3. The CDR3 DNA follows: TGTGCCAGCAGCGTAGTAGGACAGGGGACAGATACGCAGTATTTT. Translation: CASSVVGQGTDTQYF. The gene calls are TRBV9 and TRBJ2-3, with 9 bases aligning to TRBD1. The V segment lost 0 bases and the J segment 3 bases; nucleotides outside the gene matches: 2. Germline V gives CDR1 SGDLS, CDR2 YYNGEE. The CDR3 runs to 15 residues.

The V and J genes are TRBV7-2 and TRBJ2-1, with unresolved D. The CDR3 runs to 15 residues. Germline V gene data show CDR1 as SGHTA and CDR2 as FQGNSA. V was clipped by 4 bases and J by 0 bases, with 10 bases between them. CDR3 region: CASSSRISSYNEQFF. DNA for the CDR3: TGTGCCAGCAGCTCTAGGATAAGCTCCTACAATGAGCAGTTCTTC.

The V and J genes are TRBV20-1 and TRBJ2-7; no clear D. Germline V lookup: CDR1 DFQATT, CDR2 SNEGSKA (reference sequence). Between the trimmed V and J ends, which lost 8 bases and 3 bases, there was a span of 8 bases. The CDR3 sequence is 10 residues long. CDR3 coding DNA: TGCAGTCCGTACATCTACGAGCAGTACTTC. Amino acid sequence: CSPYIYEQYF.

In nucleotides, the CDR3 is TGTGCTAGTGGTTGGGGACAGGCAACTAGCACAGATACGCAGTATTTT. Translating gives CASGWGQATSTDTQYF. J is TRBJ2-3 and V is TRBV12-5, with 8 bases lining up with TRBD1. CDR3 size: 16 residues. Per the germline V gene, CDR1 is LGHNT and CDR2 is FRNRAP. Unmatched junction bases numbered 6, after V lost 4 bases and J lost 0 bases.

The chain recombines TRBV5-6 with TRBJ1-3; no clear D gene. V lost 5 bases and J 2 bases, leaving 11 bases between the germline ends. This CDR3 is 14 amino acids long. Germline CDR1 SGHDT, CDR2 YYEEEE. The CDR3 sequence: CASRPRVAGNTIYF. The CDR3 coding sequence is TGTGCCAGCAGGCCTAGGGTGGCTGGAAACACCATATATTTT.

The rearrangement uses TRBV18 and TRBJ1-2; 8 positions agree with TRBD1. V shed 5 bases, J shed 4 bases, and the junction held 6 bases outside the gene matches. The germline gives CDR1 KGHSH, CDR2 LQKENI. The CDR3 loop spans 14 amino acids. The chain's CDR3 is CASSTDRVTYGYTF. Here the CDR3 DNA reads TGTGCCAGCTCAACGGACAGGGTGACCTATGGCTACACCTTC.

The CDR3 loop is CASSLKEGGVVTQYF. Written as DNA, the CDR3 is TGTGCCAGCAGCTTAAAGGAGGGGGGGGTGGTGACCCAGTACTTC. The chain couples TRBV7-8 to TRBJ2-5, with D tentatively TRBD2 (7 bases). The CDR3 covers 15 residues. The germline gives CDR1 SGHVS, CDR2 FQNEAQ. The V end was cut by 2 bases, the J end by 7 bases, with 17 bases between.

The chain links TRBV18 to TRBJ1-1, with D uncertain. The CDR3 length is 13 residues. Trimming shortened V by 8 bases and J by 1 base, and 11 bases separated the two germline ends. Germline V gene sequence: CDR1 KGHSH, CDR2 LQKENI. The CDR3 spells CASAAGGNTEAFF. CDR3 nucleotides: TGTGCCAGCGCCGCGGGAGGGAACACTGAAGCTTTCTTT.

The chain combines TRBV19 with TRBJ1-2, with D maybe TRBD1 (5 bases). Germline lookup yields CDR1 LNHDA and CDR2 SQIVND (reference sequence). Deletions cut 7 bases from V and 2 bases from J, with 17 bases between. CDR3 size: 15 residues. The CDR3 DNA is TGTGCCAGTATCCCGGGGCCAACGACGAACTATGGCTACACCTTC. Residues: CASIPGPTTNYGYTF.

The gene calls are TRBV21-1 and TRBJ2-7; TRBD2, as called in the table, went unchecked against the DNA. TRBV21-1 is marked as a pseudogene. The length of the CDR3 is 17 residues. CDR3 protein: CASSPPPRTSGNYEQYF. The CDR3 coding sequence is TGTGCCAGCAGCCCCCCCCCGAGGACTAGCGGGAACTACGAGCAGTACTTC.

The CDR3 loop is CASSEYRGELFF. CDR3 in DNA: TGTGCCAGCAGTGAATACCGCGGGGAGCTGTTTTTT. V and J are TRBV2 and TRBJ2-2; D not certain. The CDR3 length is 12 residues. V lost 2 bases to trimming and J lost 7 bases, with 5 bases between them. Looked up from germline, CDR1 is SNHLY and CDR2 is FYNNEI.

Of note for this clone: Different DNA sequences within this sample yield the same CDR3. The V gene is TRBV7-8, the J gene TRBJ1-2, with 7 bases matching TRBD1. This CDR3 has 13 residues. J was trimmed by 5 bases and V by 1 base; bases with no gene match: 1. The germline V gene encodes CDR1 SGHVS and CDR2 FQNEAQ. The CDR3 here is CASSLGQGYGYTF. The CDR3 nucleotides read TGTGCCAGCAGCTTAGGACAGGGATATGGCTACACCTTC.

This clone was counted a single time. This CDR3 reads CASRTVTGTTYSNQPQHF. The CDR3 region has the DNA TGTGCCAGCAGAACCGTGACCGGGACAACATATAGCAATCAGCCCCAGCATTTT. V is TRBV28 and J is TRBJ1-5; D possibly corresponds to TRBD1 (6 bases). The V end was cut by 6 bases, the J end by 0 bases, with 21 bases between. CDR1 MDHEN and CDR2 SYDVKM come from the germline V gene. The CDR3 spans 18 residues. Combining the CDR3 with reference TRBV28 and TRBJ1-5 gives the whole variable domain DVKVTQSSRYLVKRTGEKVFLECVQDMDHENMFWYRQDPGLGLRLIYFSYDVKMKEKGDIPEGYSVSREKKERFSLILESASTNQTSMYLCASRTVTGTTYSNQPQHFGDGTRLSIL.

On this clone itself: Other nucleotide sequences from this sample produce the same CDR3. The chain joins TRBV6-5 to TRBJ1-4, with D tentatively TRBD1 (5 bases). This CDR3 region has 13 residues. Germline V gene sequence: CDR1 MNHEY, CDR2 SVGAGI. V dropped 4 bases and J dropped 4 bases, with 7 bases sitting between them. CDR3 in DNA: TGTGCCAGCAGTTCTCAGGGTAATGAAAAACTGTTTTTT. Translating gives CASSSQGNEKLFF.

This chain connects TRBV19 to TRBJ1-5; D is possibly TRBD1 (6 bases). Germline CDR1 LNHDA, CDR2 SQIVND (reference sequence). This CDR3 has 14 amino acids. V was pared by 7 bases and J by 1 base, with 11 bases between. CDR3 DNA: TGTGCCAGTATGAACAGGGAGAGCAATCAGCCCCAGCATTTT. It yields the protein CASMNRESNQPQHF.

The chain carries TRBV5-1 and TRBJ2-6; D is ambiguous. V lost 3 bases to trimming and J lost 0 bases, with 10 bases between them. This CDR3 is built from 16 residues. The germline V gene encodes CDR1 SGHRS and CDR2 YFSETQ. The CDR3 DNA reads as TGCGCCAGCAGCTCCATAGAGCCCTCTGGGGCCAACGTCCTGACTTTC. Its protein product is CASSSIEPSGANVLTF.

CDR3 sequence: CASSLRPGATGNTIYF. The CDR3 DNA sequence: TGTGCCAGCAGCTTAAGGCCAGGGGCAACTGGAAACACCATATATTTT. The rearrangement uses TRBV13 and TRBJ1-3; possibly TRBD1 for D (6 bases). Germline lookup yields CDR1 PRHDT and CDR2 FYEKMQ (reference sequence). The CDR3 is 16 residues long. Trimming left V 2 bases short and J 2 bases short, with 13 bases between.

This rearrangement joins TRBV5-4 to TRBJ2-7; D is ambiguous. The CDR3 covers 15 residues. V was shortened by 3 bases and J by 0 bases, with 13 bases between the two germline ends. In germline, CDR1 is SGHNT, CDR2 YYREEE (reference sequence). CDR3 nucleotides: TGTGCCAGCAGCTCTTTACTATCTTCCTCCTACGAGCAGTACTTC. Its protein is CASSSLLSSSYEQYF.

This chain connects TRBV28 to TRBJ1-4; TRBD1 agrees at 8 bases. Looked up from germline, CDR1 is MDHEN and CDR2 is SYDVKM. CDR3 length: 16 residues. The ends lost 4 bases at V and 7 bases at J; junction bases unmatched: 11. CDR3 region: CASSSLTGDSGEKLFF. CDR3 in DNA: TGTGCCAGCAGTTCTCTGACAGGGGACAGTGGTGAAAAACTGTTTTTT. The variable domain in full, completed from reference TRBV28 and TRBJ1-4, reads DVKVTQSSRYLVKRTGEKVFLECVQDMDHENMFWYRQDPGLGLRLIYFSYDVKMKEKGDIPEGYSVSREKKERFSLILESASTNQTSMYLCASSSLTGDSGEKLFFGSGTQLSVL.

Written as DNA, the CDR3 is TGTGCCAGCACCTCCCAGGGACAACAGTACTTC. Translated, it gives CASTSQGQQYF. The chain is built from TRBV28 and TRBJ2-7; D possibly corresponds to TRBD1 (6 bases). The V and J ends lost 7 bases and 10 bases respectively, with 14 bases between them. The CDR3 consists of 11 residues. Germline CDR1 and CDR2: MDHEN and SYDVKM.

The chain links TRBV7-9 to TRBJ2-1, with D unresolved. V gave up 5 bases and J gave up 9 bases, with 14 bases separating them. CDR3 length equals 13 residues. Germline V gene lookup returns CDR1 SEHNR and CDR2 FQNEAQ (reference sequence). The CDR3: CASSRNVGAEQFF. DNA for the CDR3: TGTGCCAGCAGCCGAAACGTGGGCGCTGAGCAGTTCTTC.

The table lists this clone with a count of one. The CDR3 is CASSFSSGRGGEQYF. DNA of the CDR3: TGTGCCAGCAGTTTCTCTAGCGGGAGGGGGGGGGAGCAGTACTTC. The chain has TRBV6-6 and TRBJ2-7; the match to TRBD2 covers 12 bases. The junction had 8 bases not matched to a gene; V was cut back by 4 bases and J by 7 bases. The germline V gene encodes CDR1 MNHNY and CDR2 SVGAGI (reference sequence). The CDR3 runs 15 residues.

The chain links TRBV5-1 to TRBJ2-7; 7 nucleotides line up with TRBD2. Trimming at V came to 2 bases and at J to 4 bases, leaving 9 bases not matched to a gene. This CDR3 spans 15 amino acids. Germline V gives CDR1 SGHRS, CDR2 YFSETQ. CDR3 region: CASSFRTGEGYEQYF. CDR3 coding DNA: TGCGCCAGCAGCTTTAGAACGGGGGAGGGGTACGAGCAGTACTTC.

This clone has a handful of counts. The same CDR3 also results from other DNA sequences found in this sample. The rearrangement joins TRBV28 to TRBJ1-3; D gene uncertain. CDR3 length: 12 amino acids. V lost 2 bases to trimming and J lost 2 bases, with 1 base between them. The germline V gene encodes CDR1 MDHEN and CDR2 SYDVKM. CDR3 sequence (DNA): TGTGCCAGCAGTTTAGCTGGAAACACCATATATTTT. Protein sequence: CASSLAGNTIYF. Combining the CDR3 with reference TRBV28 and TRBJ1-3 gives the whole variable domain DVKVTQSSRYLVKRTGEKVFLECVQDMDHENMFWYRQDPGLGLRLIYFSYDVKMKEKGDIPEGYSVSREKKERFSLILESASTNQTSMYLCASSLAGNTIYFGEGSWLTVV.

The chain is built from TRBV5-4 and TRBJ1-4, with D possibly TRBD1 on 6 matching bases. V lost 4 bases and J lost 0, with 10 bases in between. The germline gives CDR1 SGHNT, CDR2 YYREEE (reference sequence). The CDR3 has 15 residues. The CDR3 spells CASSESGATNEKLFF. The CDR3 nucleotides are TGTGCCAGCAGCGAGTCAGGGGCAACTAATGAAAAACTGTTTTTT.

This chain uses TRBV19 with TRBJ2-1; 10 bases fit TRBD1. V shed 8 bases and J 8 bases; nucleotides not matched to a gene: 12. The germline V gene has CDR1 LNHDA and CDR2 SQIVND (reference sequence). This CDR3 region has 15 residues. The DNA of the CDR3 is TGTGCCAGTCGGTTAGGGACAGGGGTTACGGATGAGCAGTTCTTC. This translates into CASRLGTGVTDEQFF. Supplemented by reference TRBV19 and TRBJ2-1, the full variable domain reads DGGITQSPKYLFRKEGQNVTLSCEQNLNHDAMYWYRQDPGQGLRLIYYSQIVNDFQKGDIAEGYSVSREKKESFPLTVTSAQKNPTAFYLCASRLGTGVTDEQFFGPGTRLTVL.

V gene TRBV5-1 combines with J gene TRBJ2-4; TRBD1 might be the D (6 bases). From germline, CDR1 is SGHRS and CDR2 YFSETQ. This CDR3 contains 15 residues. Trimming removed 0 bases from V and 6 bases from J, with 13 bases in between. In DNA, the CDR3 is TGCGCCAGCAGCTTGGGGGGACACCCCCGAAACATTCAGTACTTC. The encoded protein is CASSLGGHPRNIQYF. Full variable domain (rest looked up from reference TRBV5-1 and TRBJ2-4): KAGVTQTPRYLIKTRGQQVTLSCSPISGHRSVSWYQQTPGQGLQFLFEYFSETQRNKGNFPGRFSGRQFSNSRSEMNVSTLELGDSALYLCASSLGGHPRNIQYFGAGTRLSVL.

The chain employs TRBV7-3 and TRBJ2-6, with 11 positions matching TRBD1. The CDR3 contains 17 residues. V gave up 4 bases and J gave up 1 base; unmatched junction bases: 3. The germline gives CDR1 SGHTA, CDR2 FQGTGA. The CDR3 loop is CASSSDRGLSGANVLTF. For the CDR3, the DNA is TGTGCCAGCAGCTCGGACAGGGGGCTGTCTGGGGCCAACGTCCTGACTTTC.

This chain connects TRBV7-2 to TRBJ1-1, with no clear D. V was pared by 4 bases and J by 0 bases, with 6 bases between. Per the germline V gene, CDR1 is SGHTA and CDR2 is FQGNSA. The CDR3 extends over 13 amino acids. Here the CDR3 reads CASSSDMNTEAFF. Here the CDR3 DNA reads TGTGCCAGCAGCTCGGATATGAACACTGAAGCTTTCTTT.

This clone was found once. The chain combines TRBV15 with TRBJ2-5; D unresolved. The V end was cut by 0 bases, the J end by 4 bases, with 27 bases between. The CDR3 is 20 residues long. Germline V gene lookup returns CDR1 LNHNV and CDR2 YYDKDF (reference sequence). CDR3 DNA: TGTGCCACCAGCAGAGATTCGTTCAACTGGTCAGTCGGTCCGGGAGAGACCCAGTACTTC. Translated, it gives CATSRDSFNWSVGPGETQYF.

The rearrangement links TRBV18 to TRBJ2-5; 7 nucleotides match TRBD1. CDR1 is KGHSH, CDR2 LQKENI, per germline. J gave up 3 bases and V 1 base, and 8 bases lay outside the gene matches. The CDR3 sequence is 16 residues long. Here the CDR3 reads CASSPRLGGLEETQYF. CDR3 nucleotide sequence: TGTGCCAGCTCACCACGTCTAGGGGGCTTAGAAGAGACCCAGTACTTC.

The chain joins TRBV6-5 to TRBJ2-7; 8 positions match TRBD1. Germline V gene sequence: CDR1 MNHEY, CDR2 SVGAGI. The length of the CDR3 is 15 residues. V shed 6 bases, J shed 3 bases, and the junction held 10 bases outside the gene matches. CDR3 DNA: TGTGCCAGCAGCAGATTCGGGACAGGTGACTACGAGCAGTACTTC. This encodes CASSRFGTGDYEQYF.